Listed here are 27 T cell receptor beta chains from one sample, sequenced in a study of shared clonotypes between healthy human individuals. TCRdb's copy holds only in-frame clones and misses some; the assay was immunoSEQ multiplex PCR. The sample lists about 2.3 million clones, 85% to 95% seen once, with approximately 0.39% in the top ten. Specimen: naive CD4+ T cells from PBMCs. Stated subset: CD45RA+ positively selected. Receptor source: a young man in good health. Some clones in this sample may be carry-over from other donors' samples.

CDR3 sequence (DNA): TGTGCCAGCAGCCAATCCCCGGATCAGCCCCAGCATTTT. It translates to CASSQSPDQPQHF. The rearrangement uses TRBV6-5 and TRBJ1-5; D is unclear. CDR3 length: 13 residues. CDR1 is MNHEY and CDR2 is SVGAGI in the germline V gene. Trimming took 6 bases from V and 5 from J, leaving 11 bases between them.

V and J are TRBV4-1 and TRBJ1-2, with a tentative D call TRBD1 (5 bases). V was trimmed by 1 base and J by 13 bases, leaving 13 bases between them. Germline CDR1 is MGHRA and CDR2 is YSYEKL. The CDR3 is 12 residues long. CDR3 sequence: CASSQGLRGSTF. CDR3 in DNA: TGCGCCAGCAGCCAAGGCCTGAGGGGATCCACCTTC.

On this clone itself: This specimen includes other DNA sequences encoding the same CDR3. V is TRBV12-5 and J is TRBJ2-5; TRBD2 aligns across 7 bases. Trimming took 0 bases from V and 5 from J; bases not matched to a gene: 0. CDR1 and CDR2 (germline): LGHNT, FRNRAP. This CDR3 has 13 residues. The CDR3 DNA reads TGTGCTAGTGGTTTGGTCGGGAGGGAGACCCAGTACTTC. This gives the protein CASGLVGRETQYF.

This clone came up once. Here the CDR3 reads CASSQGVLAGGSYGTDTQYF. DNA for the CDR3: TGCGCCAGCAGCCAAGGAGTACTAGCGGGAGGGTCCTACGGCACAGATACGCAGTATTTT. The chain uses TRBV4-3 and TRBJ2-3; 13 bases line up with TRBD2. The J segment lost 1 base and the V segment lost 1 base, leaving 11 bases of the junction unmatched. The germline V gene encodes CDR1 LGHNA and CDR2 YSLEER. The CDR3 has 20 amino acids.

The chain employs TRBV5-4 and TRBJ1-4, with 7 positions matching TRBD1. Germline assignment: CDR1 SGHNT and CDR2 YYREEE (reference sequence). The ends lost 4 bases at V and 6 bases at J; junction bases unmatched: 6. This CDR3 region has 14 residues. The CDR3, as DNA: TGTGCCAGCAGCAGGCGGGACAGCTATGAAAAACTGTTTTTT. It codes for CASSRRDSYEKLFF.

This sequence joins TRBV5-1 and TRBJ2-1; 8 nucleotides align to TRBD2. The V gene end was trimmed by 4 bases and the J gene end by 5 bases; junction bases not matched to a gene: 11. The germline gives CDR1 SGHRS, CDR2 YFSETQ. The CDR3 loop spans 16 amino acids. CDR3 sequence reads: CASSMGVAGGDNEQFF. The CDR3 bases are TGCGCCAGCAGCATGGGAGTTGCGGGAGGCGACAATGAGCAGTTCTTC. The complete variable domain, with remaining parts taken from reference TRBV5-1 and TRBJ2-1, reads KAGVTQTPRYLIKTRGQQVTLSCSPISGHRSVSWYQQTPGQGLQFLFEYFSETQRNKGNFPGRFSGRQFSNSRSEMNVSTLELGDSALYLCASSMGVAGGDNEQFFGPGTRLTVL.

This clone has a single count. The V call is TRBV4-1, the J call TRBJ2-1, with 9 positions matching TRBD2. Trimming cost V 4 bases and J 4 bases; bases outside gene matches: 8. The CDR3 totals 16 residues. The germline CDR1 and CDR2 sequences are MGHRA and YSYEKL. CDR3 DNA: TGCGCCAGCAGCCTTTCCCTAGCGGGATCGTACAATGAGCAGTTCTTC. Its translation is CASSLSLAGSYNEQFF.

The chain couples TRBV9 to TRBJ1-1, with D perhaps TRBD1 (5 bases). The CDR3 has 13 amino acids. Germline V lookup: CDR1 SGDLS, CDR2 YYNGEE. With 4 bases removed from V and 7 bases from J, the gap between germline ends came to 14 bases. CDR3 in DNA: TGTGCCAGCAGCCACCGGGGCGCAGGTGAAGCTTTCTTT. The encoded protein is CASSHRGAGEAFF.

V is TRBV29-1 and J is TRBJ2-3, with 7 bases matching TRBD1. CDR1 and CDR2 (germline): SQVTM, ANQGSEA. V was pared by 4 bases and J by 3 bases, with 10 bases of the junction left unmatched. The CDR3 is made up of 15 amino acids. Here the CDR3 reads CSVVPRGKSTDTQYF. CDR3 DNA sequence: TGCAGCGTTGTCCCCAGGGGGAAGTCTACAGATACGCAGTATTTT.

The CDR3 protein is CASSLMGTVDQPQHF. CDR3 sequence (DNA): TGTGCCAGCAGCTTAATGGGTACAGTCGATCAGCCCCAGCATTTT. The J gene is TRBJ1-5, the V gene TRBV7-2, with no clear D. The germline CDR1 and CDR2 sequences are SGHTA and FQGNSA. The CDR3 totals 15 residues. Trimming cost V 2 bases and J 5 bases, with 13 bases left between them.

The chain is built from TRBV7-2 and TRBJ1-3; D call uncertain. Germline V lookup: CDR1 SGHTA, CDR2 FQGNSA. The CDR3 sequence is 15 residues long. The V end was cut by 2 bases, the J end by 4 bases, with 12 bases between. As DNA, the CDR3 is TGTGCCAGCAGCTTACTTAAGGTCCCCGGAAACACCATATATTTT. Its protein product is CASSLLKVPGNTIYF.

This chain connects TRBV9 to TRBJ2-2; D call uncertain. This CDR3 region has 17 residues. Per germline, CDR1 SGDLS and CDR2 YYNGEE. Trimming removed 0 bases from V and 2 bases from J, with 14 bases in between. The CDR3 loop is CASSVAPTRRNTGELFF. The CDR3 nucleotides read TGTGCCAGCAGCGTAGCCCCGACGCGCCGTAACACCGGGGAGCTGTTTTTT.

This chain uses TRBV7-9 with TRBJ2-7; 8 nucleotides agree with TRBD2. CDR3 length: 15 residues. V shed 5 bases and J 2 bases; nucleotides not matched to a gene: 8. Germline values: CDR1 SEHNR, CDR2 FQNEAQ (reference sequence). The CDR3 reads CASSPGGLITYEQYF. CDR3 bases: TGTGCCAGCAGCCCGGGGGGGCTTATTACCTACGAGCAGTACTTC.

As for this clone: The same CDR3 can be traced to other DNA sequences in this sample. The V gene is TRBV5-1, the J gene TRBJ1-1; no reliable D call. V gave up 0 bases and J gave up 0 bases, with 6 bases separating them. CDR3 length: 14 residues. The germline V gene encodes CDR1 SGHRS and CDR2 YFSETQ. In nucleotides, the CDR3 is TGCGCCAGCAGCTTGGCACTGATGAACACTGAAGCTTTCTTT. Encoded protein: CASSLALMNTEAFF.

This chain connects TRBV11-2 to TRBJ2-5; TRBD2 matches 8 bases. The V gene end was trimmed by 5 bases and the J gene end by 2 bases; junction bases not matched to a gene: 10. The CDR3 length is 16 residues. Germline assignment: CDR1 SGHAT and CDR2 FQNNGV. For the CDR3, the DNA is TGTGCCAGCAGCACATGGGGACTAGTGGGTCAAGAGACCCAGTACTTC. Protein product: CASSTWGLVGQETQYF.

V and J are TRBV9 and TRBJ2-3; possible D gene TRBD1, 5 bases. Looked up from germline, CDR1 is SGDLS and CDR2 is YYNGEE. The CDR3 sequence is 15 residues long. Between the trimmed V and J ends, which lost 0 bases and 4 bases, there was a span of 12 bases. The CDR3 reads CASSVGQLVADTQYF. DNA for the CDR3: TGTGCCAGCAGCGTAGGACAGCTAGTAGCAGATACGCAGTATTTT. Filled out from reference TRBV9 and TRBJ2-3, the complete variable domain reads DSGVTQTPKHLITATGQRVTLRCSPRSGDLSVYWYQQSLDQGLQFLIQYYNGEERAKGNILERFSAQQFPDLHSELNLSSLELGDSALYFCASSVGQLVADTQYFGPGTRLTVL.

The chain carries TRBV30 and TRBJ2-1, with a possible D match to TRBD1 (6 bases). CDR1 is GTSNPN and CDR2 is SVGIG in the germline V gene (reference sequence). The CDR3 consists of 13 residues. Trimming removed 0 bases from V and 9 bases from J, with 12 bases in between. The CDR3: CAWSVHSQGEQFF. CDR3 coding DNA: TGTGCCTGGAGTGTACACTCACAGGGTGAGCAGTTCTTC.

The count of this clone is one. In DNA form, the CDR3 reads TGTGCCAGCAGCGTAAACGTAGCGGGAGAAACTGAGCAGTTCTTC. Residues: CASSVNVAGETEQFF. The chain joins TRBV9 to TRBJ2-1, with TRBD2 matching 9 bases. The CDR3 has 15 amino acids. V lost 1 base to trimming and J lost 9 bases; unmatched junction nucleotides: 8. CDR1 and CDR2 from the germline V gene are SGDLS and YYNGEE. The full variable domain, completed using reference TRBV9 and TRBJ2-1, is DSGVTQTPKHLITATGQRVTLRCSPRSGDLSVYWYQQSLDQGLQFLIQYYNGEERAKGNILERFSAQQFPDLHSELNLSSLELGDSALYFCASSVNVAGETEQFFGPGTRLTVL.

The chain has TRBV19 and TRBJ2-2; D is unclear. V gave up 5 bases and J gave up 6 bases, with 16 bases separating them. This CDR3 spans 15 amino acids. CDR1 is LNHDA, CDR2 SQIVND, per germline (reference sequence). The CDR3: CASSPWTNPPGELFF. CDR3 bases: TGTGCCAGTAGTCCATGGACCAACCCCCCCGGGGAGCTGTTTTTT.

The rearrangement links TRBV19 to TRBJ1-4, with D hard to call. Trimming pared 3 bases from V and 1 base from J, leaving 9 bases between. Germline values: CDR1 LNHDA, CDR2 SQIVND (reference sequence). This CDR3 is built from 15 residues. This CDR3 reads CASSIWRETNEKLFF. DNA for the CDR3: TGTGCCAGTAGTATTTGGAGAGAAACTAATGAAAAACTGTTTTTT.

This chain joins TRBV9 and TRBJ2-1; TRBD1 might be the D (6 bases). Germline V gives CDR1 SGDLS, CDR2 YYNGEE. The V and J ends lost 0 bases and 7 bases respectively, with 17 bases between them. The CDR3 runs to 16 residues. CDR3: CASSVGSSRGGNEQFF. CDR3 sequence (DNA): TGTGCCAGCAGCGTAGGATCAAGCAGGGGTGGGAATGAGCAGTTCTTC.

The chain employs TRBV6-6 and TRBJ1-2; perhaps TRBD1 as D (5 bases). The CDR3 extends over 12 amino acids. Looked up from germline, CDR1 is MNHNY and CDR2 is SVGAGI (reference sequence). Between the trimmed V and J ends, which lost 5 bases and 8 bases, there was a span of 12 bases. The CDR3 DNA sequence: TGTGCCAGCAGTAGGGGAGGCTGGGGCTACACCTTC. As protein: CASSRGGWGYTF.

This chain uses TRBV9 with TRBJ2-1; D call uncertain. Germline V gives CDR1 SGDLS, CDR2 YYNGEE. V was pared by 4 bases and J by 6 bases, with 8 bases between. The CDR3 runs 12 residues. CDR3 sequence reads: CASSLQSNEQFF. CDR3 DNA sequence: TGTGCCAGCAGCTTACAATCCAATGAGCAGTTCTTC. Full variable domain (missing parts from reference TRBV9 and TRBJ2-1): DSGVTQTPKHLITATGQRVTLRCSPRSGDLSVYWYQQSLDQGLQFLIQYYNGEERAKGNILERFSAQQFPDLHSELNLSSLELGDSALYFCASSLQSNEQFFGPGTRLTVL.

J is TRBJ2-7 and V is TRBV14, with 7 positions matching TRBD1. Trimming took 2 bases from V and 1 from J; bases not matched to a gene: 8. This CDR3 contains 16 residues. Germline V gives CDR1 SGHDN, CDR2 FVKESK. The CDR3, as DNA: TGTGCCAGCAGCCAACGTCGAGGGGGCATATCCTACGAGCAGTACTTC. Protein sequence: CASSQRRGGISYEQYF.

This chain joins TRBV19 and TRBJ2-7, with 7 bases fitting TRBD1. CDR3 length: 17 residues. CDR1 and CDR2 from the germline V gene are LNHDA and SQIVND (reference sequence). The V gene end was trimmed by 3 bases and the J gene end by 4 bases; junction bases not matched to a gene: 15. This chain's CDR3 is CASSIRATGTAQYEQYF. CDR3 DNA sequence: TGTGCCAGTAGTATCCGGGCCACCGGGACAGCGCAATACGAGCAGTACTTC.

Points on this clone: Additional DNA sequences in this sample encode the identical CDR3. J is TRBJ2-3 and V is TRBV9; D not resolved. Germline V gene data show CDR1 as SGDLS and CDR2 as YYNGEE. The V gene lost 0 bases and the J gene lost 6 bases, with 5 bases spanning the gap. The CDR3 is 12 residues long. CDR3: CASSVAADTQYF. CDR3 bases: TGTGCCAGCAGCGTAGCAGCGGATACGCAGTATTTT.

This clone was recorded only once. The chain employs TRBV11-1 and TRBJ2-5; unclear D gene. The ends were cut back, 3 bases at V and 7 bases at J, with 15 bases in the middle. The CDR3 sequence is 14 residues long. CDR1 and CDR2 from the germline V gene are SGHAT and FQDESV (reference sequence). Here the CDR3 DNA reads TGTGCCAGCAGCTTCGTTAGACGCGAGACGACCCAGTACTTC. Encoded protein: CASSFVRRETTQYF.